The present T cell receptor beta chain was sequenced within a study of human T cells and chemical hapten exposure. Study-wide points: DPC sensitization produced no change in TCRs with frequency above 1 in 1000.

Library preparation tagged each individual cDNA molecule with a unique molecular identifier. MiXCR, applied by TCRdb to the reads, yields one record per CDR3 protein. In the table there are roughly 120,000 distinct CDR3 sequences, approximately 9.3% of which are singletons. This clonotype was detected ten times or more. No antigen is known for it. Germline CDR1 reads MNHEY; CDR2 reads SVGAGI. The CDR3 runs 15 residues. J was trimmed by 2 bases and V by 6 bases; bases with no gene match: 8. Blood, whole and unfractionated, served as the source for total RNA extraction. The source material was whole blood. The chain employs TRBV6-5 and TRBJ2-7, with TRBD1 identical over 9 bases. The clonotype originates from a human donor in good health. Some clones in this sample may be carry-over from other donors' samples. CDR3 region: CASSRLGDRAYEQYF. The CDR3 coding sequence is TGTGCCAGCAGCCGCTTGGGGGACAGGGCCTACGAGCAGTACTTC.